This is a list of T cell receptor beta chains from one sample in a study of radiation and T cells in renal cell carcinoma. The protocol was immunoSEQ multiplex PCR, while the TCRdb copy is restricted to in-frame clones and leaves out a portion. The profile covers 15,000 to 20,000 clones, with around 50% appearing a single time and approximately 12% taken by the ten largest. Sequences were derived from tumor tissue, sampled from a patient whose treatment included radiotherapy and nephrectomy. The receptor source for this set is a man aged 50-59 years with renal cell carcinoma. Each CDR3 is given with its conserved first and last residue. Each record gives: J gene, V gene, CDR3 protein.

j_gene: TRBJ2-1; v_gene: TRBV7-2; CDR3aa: CASSRLGTPNNEQFF
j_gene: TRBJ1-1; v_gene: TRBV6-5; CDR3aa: CASRLTGEGSEAFF
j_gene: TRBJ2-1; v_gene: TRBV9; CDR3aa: CASSPSSPQTSGRARSNEQFF
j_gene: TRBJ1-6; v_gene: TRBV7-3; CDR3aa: CASSLQAYGDSPLHF
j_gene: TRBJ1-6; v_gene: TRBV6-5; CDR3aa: CASSYSTGSNSPLHF
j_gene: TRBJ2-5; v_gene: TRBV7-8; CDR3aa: CASSLLRTETQYF
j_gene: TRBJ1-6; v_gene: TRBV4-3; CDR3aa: CASSQGELNSPLHF
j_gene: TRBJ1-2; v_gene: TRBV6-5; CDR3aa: CASSNGGLPYGYTF
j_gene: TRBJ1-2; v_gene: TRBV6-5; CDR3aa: CASSYYRGNYGYTF
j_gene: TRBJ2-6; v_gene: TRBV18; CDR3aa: CASSPSKGTQGGANVLTF
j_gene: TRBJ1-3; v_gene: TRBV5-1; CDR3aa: CASSSASFGSSGNTIYF
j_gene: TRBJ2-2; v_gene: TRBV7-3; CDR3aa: CASSLQGPNTGELFF
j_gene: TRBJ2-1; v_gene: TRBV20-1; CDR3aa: CRGTGGNEQFF
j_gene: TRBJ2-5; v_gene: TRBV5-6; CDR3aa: CASSLGGRTETQYF
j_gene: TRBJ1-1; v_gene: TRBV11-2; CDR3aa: CASSLEGGNTEAFF
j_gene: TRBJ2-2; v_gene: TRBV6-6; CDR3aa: CASGSGSVGELFF
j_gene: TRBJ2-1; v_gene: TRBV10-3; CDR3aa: CAISESGRTSGRYNEQFF
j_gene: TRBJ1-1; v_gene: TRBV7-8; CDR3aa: CASSSTVRGNTEAFF